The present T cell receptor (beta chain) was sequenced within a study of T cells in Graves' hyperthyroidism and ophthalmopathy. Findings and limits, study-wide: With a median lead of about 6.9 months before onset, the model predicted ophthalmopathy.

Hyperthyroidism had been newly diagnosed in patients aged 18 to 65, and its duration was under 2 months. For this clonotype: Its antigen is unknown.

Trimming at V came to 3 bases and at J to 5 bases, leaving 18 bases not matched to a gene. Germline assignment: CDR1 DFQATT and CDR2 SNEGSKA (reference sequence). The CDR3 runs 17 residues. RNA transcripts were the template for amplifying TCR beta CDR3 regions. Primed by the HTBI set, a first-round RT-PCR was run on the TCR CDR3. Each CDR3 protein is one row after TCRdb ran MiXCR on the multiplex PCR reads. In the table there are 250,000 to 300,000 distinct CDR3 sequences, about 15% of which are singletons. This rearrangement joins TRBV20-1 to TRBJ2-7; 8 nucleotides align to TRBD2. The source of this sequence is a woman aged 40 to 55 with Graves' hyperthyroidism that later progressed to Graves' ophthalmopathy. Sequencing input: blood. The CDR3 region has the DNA TGCAGTGCTAGTGCCGGGCTAGCGGGTCGGAGATGGGACGAGCAGTACTTC. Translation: CSASAGLAGRRWDEQYF.